Listed here are 28 T cell receptor beta chains from one sample, sequenced in a study of blood T cell repertoires in COVID-19. Clones were sequenced by immunoSEQ multiplex PCR, and TCRdb holds only the in-frame ones, with some missing. The sample holds just under 300,000 clones, around 86% seen once. Sequences were obtained from peripheral blood. The receptors derive from a man in his 70s with acute or convalescent COVID-19.

This clone has a single count. The chain uses TRBV5-4 and TRBJ1-2; D ambiguous. Trimming shortened V by 4 bases and J by 8 bases, and 24 bases separated the two germline ends. Germline loops: CDR1 SGHNT, CDR2 YYREEE (reference sequence). The CDR3 has 16 residues. CDR3 nucleotide sequence: TGTGCCAGCAGCACTGGAGAGGGTCACATAATCGGGGGCTACACCTTC. This gives the protein CASSTGEGHIIGGYTF.

V and J are TRBV18 and TRBJ2-3, with a weak D call TRBD1 (6 bases). V was clipped by 6 bases and J by 4 bases, with 11 bases between them. The CDR3 is 13 residues long. Germline V gives CDR1 KGHSH, CDR2 LQKENI. This CDR3 reads CASSRTVPDTQYF. The CDR3 coding sequence is TGTGCCAGCTCTCGGACAGTGCCAGATACGCAGTATTTT. Based on the CDR3 plus reference TRBV18 and TRBJ2-3, the full variable domain is NAGVMQNPRHLVRRRGQEARLRCSPMKGHSHVYWYRQLPEEGLKFMVYLQKENIIDESGMPKERFSAEFPKEGPSILRIQQVVRGDSAAYFCASSRTVPDTQYFGPGTRLTVL.

This rearrangement joins TRBV10-1 to TRBJ2-2; TRBD2 aligns across 8 bases. With V trimmed by 4 bases and J by 4 bases, 8 bases remained unmatched. The germline V gene has CDR1 WNHNN and CDR2 SYGVQD (reference sequence). The CDR3 is made up of 16 amino acids. This CDR3 reads CASSGGAGASTGELFF. CDR3 nucleotide sequence: TGCGCCAGCAGTGGGGGAGCGGGAGCGAGCACCGGGGAGCTGTTTTTT.

The V and J genes are TRBV30 and TRBJ2-7; 9 nucleotides align to TRBD1. Germline V lookup: CDR1 GTSNPN, CDR2 SVGIG (reference sequence). CDR3 length equals 13 residues. The V and J ends lost 7 bases and 5 bases, in that order; junction bases with no gene match: 9. CDR3 in amino acids: CASPGQGLDEQYF. CDR3 DNA sequence: TGTGCCTCACCGGGACAGGGTCTAGACGAGCAGTACTTC.

This chain uses TRBV14 with TRBJ2-5; 10 bases match TRBD2. V was pared by 3 bases and J by 5 bases, with 9 bases of the junction left unmatched. This CDR3 is 16 amino acids long. The germline gives CDR1 SGHDN, CDR2 FVKESK. This chain's CDR3 is CASSQGSGGTRETQYF. DNA for the CDR3: TGTGCCAGCAGCCAGGGTAGCGGGGGGACGCGGGAGACCCAGTACTTC.

The chain is built from TRBV10-3 and TRBJ1-6; the D is unclear. Germline V CDR1 and CDR2: ENHRY, SYGVKD. V was cut by 2 bases and J by 9 bases, with 5 bases left in between. This CDR3 comprises 12 residues. The CDR3 DNA reads TGTGCCATCAGTGAGACAGCTTCACCCCTCCACTTT. This codes for CAISETASPLHF.

The V and J genes are TRBV28 and TRBJ1-4; D may be TRBD1 (6 bases). The CDR3 is made up of 15 amino acids. Germline V gives CDR1 MDHEN, CDR2 SYDVKM. Trimming shortened V by 6 bases and J by 0 bases, and 11 bases separated the two germline ends. The CDR3, as DNA: TGTGCCAGCAGGAGGTGGACAGCAACTAATGAAAAACTGTTTTTT. Translating it yields CASRRWTATNEKLFF.

The chain combines TRBV5-1 with TRBJ2-1, with 12 bases fitting TRBD2. This CDR3 is built from 15 residues. CDR1 and CDR2 (germline): SGHRS, YFSETQ. The ends lost 5 bases at V and 7 bases at J; junction bases unmatched: 7. The CDR3 DNA reads TGCGCCAGCAGACTAGGACTAGCGGGGTATAATGAGCAGTTCTTC. Translation gives CASRLGLAGYNEQFF.

The chain has TRBV7-2 and TRBJ2-1; TRBD2 aligns across 10 bases. The CDR3 is 14 residues long. CDR1 is SGHTA, CDR2 FQGNSA, per germline. V lost 6 bases and J lost 9; bases outside the gene matches: 8. The CDR3 DNA reads TGTGCCAGCAGTCACGGGACTAGCGCCGGTGAGCAGTTCTTC. Its protein is CASSHGTSAGEQFF.

In this sample, this clone turned up a few times. J is TRBJ1-1 and V is TRBV15; D gene uncertain. This CDR3 spans 16 amino acids. CDR1 is LNHNV and CDR2 is YYDKDF in the germline V gene (reference sequence). Trimming removed 0 bases at V and 1 base at J, with 12 bases between. The CDR3 DNA sequence: TGTGCCACCAGCAGAGACCGCGGGTGGGGGAACACTGAAGCTTTCTTT. Amino acids: CATSRDRGWGNTEAFF.

The J gene is TRBJ1-5, the V gene TRBV7-9, with D hard to call. The V end was cut by 2 bases, the J end by 0 bases, with 8 bases between. The length of the CDR3 is 15 residues. Germline V lookup: CDR1 SEHNR, CDR2 FQNEAQ (reference sequence). The CDR3 DNA sequence: TGTGCCAGCAGCTTAAATCAGAATAGCAATCAGCCCCAGCATTTT. Its protein product is CASSLNQNSNQPQHF.

DNA for the CDR3: TGTGCCAGCAGCCACACCCGGACGGACAGATACAATGAGCAGTTCTTC. Translated: CASSHTRTDRYNEQFF. J is TRBJ2-1 and V is TRBV3-1 (or the pseudogene TRBV3-2); D may be TRBD1 (6 bases). The CDR3 extends over 16 amino acids. Germline assignment: CDR1 LGHDT and CDR2 YNNKEL (reference sequence). With 3 bases removed from V and 4 bases from J, the gap between germline ends came to 16 bases.

V usage is TRBV4-2 and J usage is TRBJ1-2, with 9 nucleotides matching TRBD1. The germline V gene encodes CDR1 LGHNA and CDR2 YNFKEQ. This CDR3 has 16 residues. Losses at the gene ends were 0 bases for V and 0 bases for J; bases not matched to a gene: 2. The CDR3 here is CASSQDGTGTNYGYTF. CDR3 DNA: TGTGCCAGCAGCCAAGATGGGACAGGGACTAACTATGGCTACACCTTC.

V usage is TRBV24-1 and J usage is TRBJ2-2; 7 bases match TRBD1. The CDR3 sequence is 13 residues long. J gave up 6 bases and V 9 bases, and 6 bases lay outside the gene matches. The germline gives CDR1 KGHDR, CDR2 SFDVKD. The CDR3 loop is CATGTERSGELFF. The CDR3 DNA reads as TGTGCCACCGGGACAGAGAGGTCCGGGGAGCTGTTTTTT.

The chain joins TRBV5-4 to TRBJ2-1; TRBD2 agrees at 8 bases. This CDR3 is built from 17 residues. V trimming: 0 bases; J trimming: 4 bases; junction bases outside the gene matches: 9. Per the germline V gene, CDR1 is SGHNT and CDR2 is YYREEE (reference sequence). The CDR3 region is CASSLGGTSGRYNEQFF. CDR3 nucleotides: TGTGCCAGCAGCTTGGGCGGTACTAGCGGACGTTACAATGAGCAGTTCTTC.

This rearrangement joins TRBV2 to TRBJ1-3; D not certain. This CDR3 is built from 14 residues. Germline V CDR1 and CDR2: SNHLY, FYNNEI. The ends were cut back, 4 bases at V and 4 bases at J, with 11 bases in the middle. CDR3 in amino acids: CASSGGLTGNTIYF. The CDR3 DNA follows: TGTGCCAGCAGTGGAGGACTGACGGGAAACACCATATATTTT.

This chain uses TRBV7-8 with TRBJ2-3; 8 positions agree with TRBD2. CDR3 length equals 15 residues. The trim removed 3 bases at V and 5 bases at J, leaving 7 bases unmatched. CDR1 is SGHVS, CDR2 FQNEAQ, per germline. The CDR3 coding sequence is TGTGCCAGCAGCTTCGGAGCGGGAGTTAGAGATACGCAGTATTTT. It translates to CASSFGAGVRDTQYF.

The chain links TRBV7-2 to TRBJ2-3; D is unresolved. V was trimmed by 0 bases and J by 3 bases, leaving 4 bases between them. Germline V gives CDR1 SGHTA, CDR2 FQGNSA. The length of the CDR3 is 13 residues. This CDR3 is CASSLARTDTQYF. The CDR3 coding sequence is TGTGCCAGCAGCTTAGCGAGGACAGATACGCAGTATTTT.

This clone occurred a few times. J is TRBJ2-7 and V is TRBV28; weak D call: TRBD2 (6 bases). Trimming took off 6 bases at V and 4 bases at J, with 10 bases between the two ends. The CDR3 has 12 amino acids. Germline assignment: CDR1 MDHEN and CDR2 SYDVKM. CDR3 coding DNA: TGTGCCAGCAGGGGAGGAAGATACGAGCAGTACTTC. This sequence encodes CASRGGRYEQYF. The whole variable domain, filled in from reference TRBV28 and TRBJ2-7, reads DVKVTQSSRYLVKRTGEKVFLECVQDMDHENMFWYRQDPGLGLRLIYFSYDVKMKEKGDIPEGYSVSREKKERFSLILESASTNQTSMYLCASRGGRYEQYFGPGTRLTVT.

This chain connects TRBV11-2 to TRBJ2-1, with 10 bases fitting TRBD1. The trim removed 3 bases at V and 7 bases at J, leaving 6 bases unmatched. The CDR3 extends over 15 amino acids. Germline CDR1 reads SGHAT; CDR2 reads FQNNGV. The CDR3 protein is CASSFRDRGRNEQFF. CDR3 DNA: TGTGCCAGCAGCTTCCGGGACAGGGGTCGTAATGAGCAGTTCTTC.

This chain joins TRBV5-6 and TRBJ2-7, with D possibly TRBD2 on 5 matching bases. There are 13 residues in the CDR3. CDR1 SGHDT and CDR2 YYEEEE come from the germline V gene. V was shortened by 0 bases and J by 5 bases, with 9 bases between the two germline ends. The CDR3 coding sequence is TGTGCCAGCAGCTTGGTAGCGATCCACGAGCAGTACTTC. Residues: CASSLVAIHEQYF.

The rearrangement links TRBV29-1 to TRBJ1-2; TRBD1 aligns across 11 bases. The CDR3 is 13 amino acids. The ends lost 6 bases at V and 8 bases at J; junction bases unmatched: 8. The germline V gene has CDR1 SQVTM and CDR2 ANQGSEA. Here the CDR3 reads CSVTGQGAWGYTF. The DNA for the CDR3 is TGCAGCGTCACCGGACAGGGGGCCTGGGGCTACACCTTC.

This sequence joins TRBV3-1 (or the pseudogene TRBV3-2) and TRBJ2-4; TRBD1 matches 7 bases. Germline CDR1 reads LGHDT; CDR2 reads YNNKEL (reference sequence). V dropped 3 bases and J dropped 3; count of bases not matched to a gene: 8. CDR3 size: 16 residues. Here the CDR3 DNA reads TGTGCCAGCAGCCACGGACAGGCTGTATTCAAAAACATTCAGTACTTC. This codes for CASSHGQAVFKNIQYF.

The chain carries TRBV4-1 and TRBJ2-7; 7 bases map to TRBD2. The CDR3 runs 15 residues. Germline V gene data show CDR1 as MGHRA and CDR2 as YSYEKL. V trimming: 3 bases; J trimming: 7 bases; junction bases outside the gene matches: 12. CDR3 sequence reads: CASSQGLPDLGEQYF. Written as DNA, the CDR3 is TGCGCCAGCAGCCAGGGACTACCGGATCTAGGTGAGCAGTACTTC.

This clone has more than one count but fewer than ten. The chain joins TRBV18 to TRBJ1-4, with TRBD1 as a possible D gene (5 bases). CDR3 length: 15 amino acids. The V gene's germline CDR1 is KGHSH and CDR2 LQKENI. Trimming took 4 bases from V and 3 from J, leaving 12 bases between them. The CDR3 region has the DNA TGTGCCAGCTCACTATCCAGGGCCTCTAATGAAAAACTGTTTTTT. Translation: CASSLSRASNEKLFF.

This chain joins TRBV29-1 and TRBJ1-1; maybe TRBD1 (5 bases). V dropped 7 bases and J dropped 4 bases, with 16 bases sitting between them. Germline values: CDR1 SQVTM, CDR2 ANQGSEA. The CDR3 length is 13 residues. The CDR3 loop reads CSGGQGSFTEAFF. In DNA form, the CDR3 reads TGCAGCGGGGGCCAGGGCAGTTTCACTGAAGCTTTCTTT.

The chain couples TRBV9 to TRBJ2-2, with 9 bases identical to TRBD1. Losses at the gene ends were 5 bases for V and 1 base for J; bases not matched to a gene: 3. From germline, CDR1 is SGDLS and CDR2 YYNGEE. The CDR3 length is 15 residues. The CDR3 nucleotides read TGTGCCAGCAGTGTGACAGGGGGGAACACCGGGGAGCTGTTTTTT. This sequence encodes CASSVTGGNTGELFF.

The chain carries TRBV11-3 and TRBJ2-1, with 9 bases matching TRBD2. The germline V gene encodes CDR1 SGHNT and CDR2 YENEEA. This CDR3 is 17 amino acids long. Trimming removed 4 bases from V and 0 bases from J; junction bases left unmatched: 7. For the CDR3, the DNA is TGTGCCAGCAGCTCCATAGCGGGGGCAGCCTCCTACAATGAGCAGTTCTTC. It yields the protein CASSSIAGAASYNEQFF.